A single sample gave rise to the 28 T cell receptor beta chains below, sequenced in a study of OX40 agonist ivuxolimab in advanced cancers. Measured with immunoSEQ multiplex PCR; TCRdb has only the in-frame clones, and not every one. The sample lists 65,000 to 100,000 clones, roughly 94% occurring once. Source: CD4+ or CD8+ T cells sorted from blood, taken in a trial of the OX40 agonist ivuxolimab. All receptors derive from an adult with an advanced solid tumor such as melanoma, head and neck, liver or kidney cancer.

The chain has TRBV27 and TRBJ2-1, with 16 bases aligning to TRBD2. CDR3 size: 19 residues. Germline lookup yields CDR1 MNHEY and CDR2 SMNVEV (reference sequence). V dropped 2 bases and J dropped 0; count of bases not matched to a gene: 4. Written as DNA, the CDR3 is TGTGCCAGCAGTTTAGCGGGACTAGCGGGAGGGAGCTCCTACAATGAGCAGTTCTTC. Amino acids: CASSLAGLAGGSSYNEQFF.

The rearrangement uses TRBV19 and TRBJ1-2, with no clear D. V was pared by 1 base and J by 1 base, with 13 bases between. Germline values: CDR1 LNHDA, CDR2 SQIVND (reference sequence). The CDR3 sequence is 16 residues long. The CDR3 loop is CASSIGTATFNYGYTF. In DNA, the CDR3 is TGTGCCAGTAGTATAGGAACAGCGACCTTTAACTATGGCTACACCTTC. The variable domain in full, completed from reference TRBV19 and TRBJ1-2, reads DGGITQSPKYLFRKEGQNVTLSCEQNLNHDAMYWYRQDPGQGLRLIYYSQIVNDFQKGDIAEGYSVSREKKESFPLTVTSAQKNPTAFYLCASSIGTATFNYGYTFGSGTRLTVV.

The rearrangement links TRBV6-6 to TRBJ1-5; D unresolved. Trimming removed 6 bases from V and 1 base from J, with 7 bases in between. CDR3 size: 13 residues. The germline gives CDR1 MNHNY, CDR2 SVGAGI (reference sequence). The CDR3 spells CASSLGSNQPQHF. The CDR3 DNA sequence: TGTGCCAGCAGCCTGGGAAGCAATCAGCCCCAGCATTTT.

The chain uses TRBV29-1 and TRBJ1-2; D is uncertain. This CDR3 has 11 amino acids. Germline CDR1 and CDR2: SQVTM and ANQGSEA. V was trimmed by 8 bases and J by 6 bases, leaving 13 bases between them. CDR3: CSTLSDNGYTF. The DNA of the CDR3 is TGCAGCACCCTAAGTGACAATGGCTACACCTTC. Full variable domain (rest looked up from reference TRBV29-1 and TRBJ1-2): SAVISQKPSRDICQRGTSLTIQCQVDSQVTMMFWYRQQPGQSLTLIATANQGSEATYESGFVIDKFPISRPNLTFSTLTVSNMSPEDSSIYLCSTLSDNGYTFGSGTRLTVV.

The chain is built from TRBV5-6 and TRBJ1-2, with 7 positions matching TRBD1. Germline-derived CDR1 and CDR2 are SGHDT and YYEEEE. V shed 3 bases, J shed 7 bases, and the junction held 6 bases outside the gene matches. The CDR3 length is 13 residues. For the CDR3, the DNA is TGTGCCAGCAGCTCCGGACAGGTTTTTGGCTACACCTTC. Protein product: CASSSGQVFGYTF.

The CDR3 here is CASSLAGGNIQYF. The CDR3 DNA sequence: TGTGCCAGCAGCTTAGCGGGGGGGAACATTCAGTACTTC. The genes are TRBV7-2 and TRBJ2-4, with 7 bases identical to TRBD2. Germline trimming cut 0 bases from V and 7 bases from J; bases unmatched to any gene: 0. This CDR3 has 13 residues. Per germline, CDR1 SGHTA and CDR2 FQGNSA.

The J gene is TRBJ2-7, the V gene TRBV7-2, with D hard to call. The CDR3 is 12 amino acids. The V end was cut by 4 bases, the J end by 1 base, with 5 bases between. Germline CDR1 and CDR2: SGHTA and FQGNSA. The DNA for the CDR3 is TGTGCCAGCAGCTCCCGATCCTACGAGCAGTACTTC. Its translation is CASSSRSYEQYF.

The rearrangement links TRBV4-2 to TRBJ1-4; TRBD1 matches at 10 bases. The CDR3 is 16 residues long. CDR1 is LGHNA, CDR2 YNFKEQ, per germline. J gave up 4 bases and V 4 bases, and 6 bases lay outside the gene matches. CDR3 sequence reads: CASSPEGTGVNEKLFF. The CDR3 DNA sequence: TGTGCCAGCAGCCCCGAGGGGACAGGGGTTAATGAAAAACTGTTTTTT.

V and J are TRBV5-6 and TRBJ2-3; 10 bases agree with TRBD1. Germline CDR1 SGHDT, CDR2 YYEEEE. The trim removed 4 bases at V and 6 bases at J, leaving 5 bases unmatched. This CDR3 spans 14 amino acids. CDR3 in amino acids: CASSGPGQGDTQYF. Here the CDR3 DNA reads TGTGCCAGCAGCGGGCCGGGACAGGGGGATACGCAGTATTTT.

This clone rates as medium-sized. The rearrangement joins TRBV28 to TRBJ2-7; 8 bases match TRBD1. The CDR3 loop spans 16 amino acids. CDR1 and CDR2 (germline): MDHEN, SYDVKM. V lost 6 bases and J lost 4; bases outside the gene matches: 14. The CDR3 DNA follows: TGTGCCAGCAGCTCCGGACAGGGAGTCCTTTGGTACGAGCAGTACTTC. It specifies CASSSGQGVLWYEQYF.

This rearrangement joins TRBV4-1 to TRBJ1-5, with D uncertain. The CDR3 extends over 15 amino acids. Trimming took 0 bases from V and 3 from J, leaving 9 bases between them. The germline V gene has CDR1 MGHRA and CDR2 YSYEKL. Here the CDR3 reads CASSQEPLSNQPQHF. The CDR3 coding sequence is TGCGCCAGCAGCCAAGAACCCCTGTCCAATCAGCCCCAGCATTTT.

V is TRBV23-1 and J is TRBJ1-5, with 7 bases lining up with TRBD1. TRBV23-1 is assigned to the ORF class and has an uncertain function. Trimming cost V 8 bases and J 2 bases; bases outside gene matches: 3. The CDR3 runs 13 residues. CDR3 amino acids: CASLQGGNQPQHF. For the CDR3, the DNA is TGCGCCAGCCTGCAGGGGGGCAATCAGCCCCAGCATTTT.

The chain has TRBV28 and TRBJ2-1; D gene uncertain. From germline, CDR1 is MDHEN and CDR2 SYDVKM. The CDR3 runs 16 residues. V dropped 1 base and J dropped 0 bases, with 10 bases sitting between them. The DNA for the CDR3 is TGTGCCAGCAGTTTATCGGGCTCGAGCTCCTACAATGAGCAGTTCTTC. Amino acids: CASSLSGSSSYNEQFF. The whole variable domain, filled in from reference TRBV28 and TRBJ2-1, reads DVKVTQSSRYLVKRTGEKVFLECVQDMDHENMFWYRQDPGLGLRLIYFSYDVKMKEKGDIPEGYSVSREKKERFSLILESASTNQTSMYLCASSLSGSSSYNEQFFGPGTRLTVL.

This chain links TRBV7-8 with TRBJ2-5, with TRBD2 as a possible D gene (5 bases). The CDR3 runs 13 residues. The V end was cut by 1 base, the J end by 7 bases, with 10 bases between. In germline, CDR1 is SGHVS, CDR2 FQNEAQ. The CDR3, as DNA: TGTGCCAGCAGCTTAGTGGGTGAGGGGACCCAGTACTTC. Protein sequence: CASSLVGEGTQYF.

This clone was seen a single time. The rearrangement uses TRBV28 and TRBJ1-1; TRBD1 might be the D (5 bases). CDR3 length equals 17 residues. Trimming cost V 5 bases and J 3 bases, with 22 bases left between them. Germline CDR1 is MDHEN and CDR2 is SYDVKM. In DNA form, the CDR3 reads TGTGCCAGCAGTCCTACCCCCCTCGGACAAGGGGACACTGAAGCTTTCTTT. Translating it yields CASSPTPLGQGDTEAFF.

The chain links TRBV19 to TRBJ1-1; possibly TRBD1 for D (5 bases). Trimming cost V 11 bases and J 1 base, with 11 bases left between them. Per the germline V gene, CDR1 is LNHDA and CDR2 is SQIVND (reference sequence). The CDR3 is made up of 12 amino acids. CDR3 nucleotides: TGTGCCTCACGAGGGGCGAACACTGAAGCTTTCTTT. Amino acid sequence: CASRGANTEAFF.

The chain combines TRBV14 with TRBJ2-5, with D maybe TRBD2 (6 bases). Per germline, CDR1 SGHDN and CDR2 FVKESK. The CDR3 spans 14 residues. V was trimmed by 4 bases and J by 5 bases, leaving 14 bases between them. CDR3 sequence (DNA): TGTGCCAGCAGCCCACTGGCGGGGTGGGAGACCCAGTACTTC. This sequence encodes CASSPLAGWETQYF.

This rearrangement joins TRBV27 to TRBJ2-1; 7 bases map to TRBD2. Trimming removed 1 base from V and 7 bases from J; junction bases left unmatched: 7. CDR1 MNHEY and CDR2 SMNVEV come from the germline V gene (reference sequence). This CDR3 is built from 15 residues. DNA of the CDR3: TGTGCCAGCAGTTTATGGGAGGGCCTTGGGAATGAGCAGTTCTTC. It translates to CASSLWEGLGNEQFF.

This chain connects TRBV7-6 to TRBJ2-3; D is unclear. V was pared by 3 bases and J by 4 bases, with 8 bases between. The CDR3 is made up of 13 amino acids. From germline, CDR1 is SGHVS and CDR2 FNYEAQ. Written as DNA, the CDR3 is TGTGCCAGCAGCTTCCTCGAGCCAGATACGCAGTATTTT. Amino acids: CASSFLEPDTQYF.

CDR3 sequence (DNA): TGTGCCAGCAGTTTAGCGGTAGCGGGGGGCCCTGAGAATGAGCAGTTCTTC. This encodes CASSLAVAGGPENEQFF. This chain links TRBV27 with TRBJ2-1, with 10 positions matching TRBD2. With V trimmed by 2 bases and J by 7 bases, 11 bases remained unmatched. Germline V gene lookup returns CDR1 MNHEY and CDR2 SMNVEV (reference sequence). The CDR3 consists of 17 residues.

This chain's CDR3 is CASSYLNTEAFF. The DNA of the CDR3 is TGTGCCAGCTCCTATTTGAACACTGAAGCTTTCTTT. The chain is built from TRBV27 and TRBJ1-1; D is uncertain. From germline, CDR1 is MNHEY and CDR2 SMNVEV (reference sequence). Deletions cut 8 bases from V and 0 bases from J, with 7 bases between. CDR3 length: 12 amino acids.

The rearrangement uses TRBV10-3 and TRBJ1-6, with D possibly matching TRBD1 (6 bases). The CDR3 totals 17 residues. The germline V gene encodes CDR1 ENHRY and CDR2 SYGVKD. Trimming removed 4 bases at V and 8 bases at J, with 21 bases between. This CDR3 is CAISGGTFFSPYSPLHF. Written as DNA, the CDR3 is TGTGCCATCAGTGGGGGGACATTCTTTTCCCCCTATTCACCCCTCCACTTT.

J is TRBJ2-7 and V is TRBV9; 11 bases map to TRBD2. V trimming: 4 bases; J trimming: 5 bases; junction bases outside the gene matches: 5. The CDR3 covers 14 residues. Germline lookup yields CDR1 SGDLS and CDR2 YYNGEE. The chain's CDR3 is CASSLAGGPDEQYF. For the CDR3, the DNA is TGTGCCAGCAGCTTAGCGGGAGGGCCAGACGAGCAGTACTTC.

The chain employs TRBV15 and TRBJ2-1, with TRBD2 matching over 8 bases. The CDR3 is 15 amino acids. Trimming at V came to 5 bases and at J to 0 bases, leaving 3 bases not matched to a gene. Germline CDR1 is LNHNV and CDR2 is YYDKDF (reference sequence). The CDR3: CATSFSGSSYNEQFF. The CDR3 nucleotides are TGTGCCACCAGCTTCAGCGGGAGCTCCTACAATGAGCAGTTCTTC.

This clone has only a few counts. The gene calls are TRBV27 and TRBJ1-1, with TRBD1 matching 9 bases. This CDR3 is 14 amino acids long. Per germline, CDR1 MNHEY and CDR2 SMNVEV (reference sequence). The V segment lost 9 bases and the J segment 5 bases; nucleotides outside the gene matches: 10. The CDR3 sequence is CASCTGGAKTEAFF. CDR3 in DNA: TGTGCCAGTTGTACAGGGGGCGCAAAAACTGAAGCTTTCTTT.

This clone was detected once. The chain links TRBV28 to TRBJ1-2, with D hard to call. The CDR3 runs to 15 residues. CDR1 and CDR2 from the germline V gene are MDHEN and SYDVKM. The V gene lost 10 bases and the J gene lost 0 bases, with 18 bases spanning the gap. The chain's CDR3 is CATAPRRDANYGYTF. The CDR3 DNA is TGTGCCACCGCCCCACGACGGGATGCTAACTATGGCTACACCTTC.

The V gene is TRBV19, the J gene TRBJ1-2; possibly TRBD1 for D (5 bases). The CDR3 consists of 14 residues. Deletions cut 7 bases from V and 8 bases from J, with 20 bases between. CDR1 is LNHDA, CDR2 SQIVND, per germline (reference sequence). CDR3 in amino acids: CASTLGGALGGYTF. CDR3 DNA: TGTGCCAGTACCCTTGGGGGTGCCCTTGGAGGCTACACCTTC.

This clone came up once. V usage is TRBV19 and J usage is TRBJ2-7; tentatively, D is TRBD1 (6 bases). V was shortened by 1 base and J by 0 bases, with 10 bases between the two germline ends. Germline CDR1 reads LNHDA; CDR2 reads SQIVND (reference sequence). The CDR3 covers 15 residues. The CDR3 here is CASSIAGHGSYEQYF. The CDR3 DNA is TGTGCCAGTAGTATAGCGGGACACGGCTCCTACGAGCAGTACTTC.